This T cell receptor beta chain stems from a study of blood T cell repertoires in COVID-19. Sequencing used immunoSEQ multiplex PCR; TCRdb keeps in-frame clones, though not all of them. The sample lists approximately 270,000 clones, around nine tenths occurring once. The CDR3 runs 17 residues. Germline CDR1 is MDHEN and CDR2 is SYDVKM. Trimming stripped 3 bases from V and 0 bases from J, with 15 bases between. This receptor was obtained from a man aged 25-45 years with acute or convalescent COVID-19. The chain couples TRBV28 to TRBJ1-5; possibly TRBD1 for D (5 bases). The sequencing sample was made of peripheral blood. DNA of the CDR3: TGTGCCAGCAGTTTTGTGGGGCTTTCCTATAGCAATCAGCCCCAGCATTTT. This codes for CASSFVGLSYSNQPQHF.